Below are 9 T cell receptor beta chains sequenced from a single sample in a study of cytomegalovirus exposure and HLA in healthy donors. With 60 Vbeta and 13 Jbeta primers, the PCR was carried out. Some clones are missing from TCRdb's copy, which holds only in-frame ones; the method was immunoSEQ multiplex PCR. The sample lists about 190,000 clones, 82% seen once, with approximately 0.74% in the top ten. Sequencing used PBMCs. These TCRs come from a woman aged 18-29 years in good health and CMV-seronegative.

CDR3 residues: CASSLRREDTQYF. The CDR3 DNA follows: TGCGCCAGCAGCTTGAGAAGGGAGGATACCCAGTACTTC. This chain links TRBV5-1 with TRBJ2-5, with D maybe TRBD2 (6 bases). V lost 1 base and J lost 8, with 12 bases in between. The V gene's germline CDR1 is SGHRS and CDR2 YFSETQ. The CDR3 is 13 residues long.

The chain recombines TRBV5-1 with TRBJ1-2, with TRBD1 matching over 9 bases. The V segment lost 4 bases and the J segment 6 bases; nucleotides outside the gene matches: 7. Germline lookup yields CDR1 SGHRS and CDR2 YFSETQ. This CDR3 comprises 14 residues. This chain's CDR3 is CASSGTGGRDGYTF. In DNA, the CDR3 is TGCGCCAGCAGCGGAACAGGGGGCAGGGATGGCTACACCTTC.

The gene calls are TRBV2 and TRBJ1-2; tentatively, D is TRBD1 (5 bases). Germline V CDR1 and CDR2: SNHLY, FYNNEI. The ends were cut back, 6 bases at V and 7 bases at J, with 21 bases in the middle. CDR3 size: 15 residues. The CDR3 bases are TGTGCCAGCAGGGATGACAGTCTATCTCCCGCTGGCTACACCTTC. Translating it yields CASRDDSLSPAGYTF.

This clone was observed a handful of times. V and J are TRBV5-6 and TRBJ2-7; the D gene is possibly TRBD1 (5 bases). Germline values: CDR1 SGHDT, CDR2 YYEEEE. Trimming stripped 0 bases from V and 1 base from J, with 11 bases between. The length of the CDR3 is 15 residues. The CDR3 DNA reads TGTGCCAGCAGCTTGGAGCCAGGGCGGTCCTACGAGCAGTACTTC. Protein sequence: CASSLEPGRSYEQYF.

The chain joins TRBV4-1 to TRBJ1-2; D perhaps matches TRBD1 (6 bases). Germline CDR1 and CDR2: MGHRA and YSYEKL. Trimming took 3 bases from V and 8 from J, leaving 22 bases between them. The CDR3 totals 16 residues. CDR3 region: CASSHLQGNASRGYTF. CDR3 coding DNA: TGCGCCAGCAGCCATCTGCAGGGGAACGCCTCTCGAGGCTACACCTTC.

The rearrangement links TRBV11-2 to TRBJ2-7; TRBD1 is a possible D gene (6 bases). The length of the CDR3 is 14 residues. Trimming took 5 bases from V and 6 from J, leaving 17 bases between them. Looked up from germline, CDR1 is SGHAT and CDR2 is FQNNGV. The CDR3 DNA is TGTGCCAGCAGCCCGACAGGACCCGTAGGCGAGCAGTACTTC. Translated: CASSPTGPVGEQYF.

The rearrangement links TRBV6-5 to TRBJ2-2; D is ambiguous. The CDR3 has 12 residues. In germline, CDR1 is MNHEY, CDR2 SVGAGI. Trimming removed 4 bases at V and 6 bases at J, with 6 bases between. CDR3 bases: TGTGCCAGCAGTTTCGAGTCCGGGGAGCTGTTTTTT. This gives the protein CASSFESGELFF.

The genes are TRBV7-2 and TRBJ1-1, with D unresolved. CDR1 is SGHTA and CDR2 is FQGNSA in the germline V gene. V was pared by 2 bases and J by 5 bases, with 15 bases between. This CDR3 spans 15 amino acids. The CDR3 DNA reads as TGTGCCAGCAGCTTAACCCCAACGGGAGGGACTGAAGCTTTCTTT. This gives the protein CASSLTPTGGTEAFF.

The chain couples TRBV27 to TRBJ1-2; TRBD1 agrees at 7 bases. Germline loops: CDR1 MNHEY, CDR2 SMNVEV (reference sequence). Trimming removed 0 bases from V and 5 bases from J; junction bases left unmatched: 6. The CDR3 consists of 15 residues. CDR3 residues: CASSLSRQGGYGYTF. The CDR3 coding sequence is TGTGCCAGCAGTTTATCGCGACAGGGTGGGTATGGCTACACCTTC.